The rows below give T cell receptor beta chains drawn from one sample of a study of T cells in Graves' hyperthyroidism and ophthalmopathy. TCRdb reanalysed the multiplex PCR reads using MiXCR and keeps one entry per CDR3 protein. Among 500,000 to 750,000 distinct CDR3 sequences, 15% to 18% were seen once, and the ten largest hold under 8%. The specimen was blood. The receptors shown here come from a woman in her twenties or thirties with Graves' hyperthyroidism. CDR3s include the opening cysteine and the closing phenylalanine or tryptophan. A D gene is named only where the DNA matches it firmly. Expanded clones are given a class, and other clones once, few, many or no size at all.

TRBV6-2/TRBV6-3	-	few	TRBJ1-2	TGTGCCAGCAGGTTCGGGACTTCTGGCTACACCTTC	CASRFGTSGYTF
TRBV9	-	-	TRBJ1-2	TGTGCCAGCAGCGGAGTGCAAAAAGACGGAAGCCGCTACACCTTC	CASSGVQKDGSRYTF
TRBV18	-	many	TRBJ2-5	TGTGCCAGCTCATCGGTAGCGGAAAAAGAGACCCAGTACTTC	CASSSVAEKETQYF
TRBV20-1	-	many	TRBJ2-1	TGCAGTGCTAGAGAGGAGGGATGGTCCTACAATGAGCAGTTCTTC	CSAREEGWSYNEQFF
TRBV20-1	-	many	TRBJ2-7	TGCAGTGCTAGAGATCTAGGGCGGTTCTACGAGCAGTACTTC	CSARDLGRFYEQYF
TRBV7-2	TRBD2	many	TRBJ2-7	TGTGCCAGCAGTCGAGCGGGAAGCAACTCCTACGAGCAGTACTTC	CASSRAGSNSYEQYF
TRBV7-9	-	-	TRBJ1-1	TGTGCCAGCACCCACCCCAACCCCCCCAGTCTGGGCACTGAAGCTTTCTTT	CASTHPNPPSLGTEAFF
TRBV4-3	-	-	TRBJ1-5	TGCGCCAGCAGCCAAGGGGTAGGGCGCAATCAGCCCCAGCATTTT	CASSQGVGRNQPQHF
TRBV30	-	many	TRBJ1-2	TGTGCCTGGAGTGGCGACCCTATCTCCTATGGCTACACCTTC	CAWSGDPISYGYTF
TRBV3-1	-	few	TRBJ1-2	TGTGCCAGCAGCAGTTACCAGGGTTCGAACTACTATGGCTACACCTTC	CASSSYQGSNYYGYTF
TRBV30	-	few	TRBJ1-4	TGTGCCTGGAACCCGGTGGCCGTCAATGAAAAACTGTTTTTT	CAWNPVAVNEKLFF
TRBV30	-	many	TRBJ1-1	TGTGCCTGGAAAGGAGGTTCGGGGGTTACTGAAGCTTTCTTT	CAWKGGSGVTEAFF
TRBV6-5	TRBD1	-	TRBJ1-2	TGTGCCAGCAGTTACTCCGGGACAGGAACTAACTATGGCTACACCTTC	CASSYSGTGTNYGYTF
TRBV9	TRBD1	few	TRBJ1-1	TGTGCCAGCAGCGGACAGGGGGGGCACACTGAAGCTTTCTTT	CASSGQGGHTEAFF
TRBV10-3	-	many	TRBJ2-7	TGTGCCATCAGCCAGATGTACCCCCGAGGACACTACGAGCAGTACTTC	CAISQMYPRGHYEQYF
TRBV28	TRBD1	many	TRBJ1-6	TGTGCCAGCAGTCCGGGACAGGGTTATTCACCCCTCCACTTT	CASSPGQGYSPLHF
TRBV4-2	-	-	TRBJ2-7	TGTGCCAGCAGCCAAGGGGACATCGACTACGAGCAGTACTTC	CASSQGDIDYEQYF
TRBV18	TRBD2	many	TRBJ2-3	TGTGCCAGCTCACCACCCCGGACTAGCGGGAGCGCTACGCAGTATTTT	CASSPPRTSGSATQYF
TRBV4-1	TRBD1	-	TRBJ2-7	TGCGCCAGCAGCCAAGATGGACAGGGGAACGGCTACGAGCAGTACTTC	CASSQDGQGNGYEQYF
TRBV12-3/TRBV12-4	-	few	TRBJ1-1	TGTGCCAGCAGTTTATTAGGTGTGGGTTCCGAGGACACTGAAGCTTTCTTT	CASSLLGVGSEDTEAFF
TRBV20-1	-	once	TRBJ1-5	TGCAGTGCTAGAGGGACTGCCGATCAGCCCCAGCATTTT	CSARGTADQPQHF
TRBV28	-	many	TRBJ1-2	TGTGCCAGCAGTTCCAGACCCGGGGAGGTCTATGGCTACACCTTC	CASSSRPGEVYGYTF
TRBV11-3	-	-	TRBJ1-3	TGTGCCAGCAGCTTAGCCTTGAGAGCTGGAAACACCATATATTTT	CASSLALRAGNTIYF
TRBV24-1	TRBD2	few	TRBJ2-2	TGTGCCACCACTAGCGGGAGTCGGACCGGGGAGCTGTTTTTT	CATTSGSRTGELFF
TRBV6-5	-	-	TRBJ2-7	TGTGCCAGCAGTTACTCCCAGGGACGATTACACGAGCAGTACTTC	CASSYSQGRLHEQYF
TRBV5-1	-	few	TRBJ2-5	TGCGCCAGCAGCTGGAATACAGGGCAAGAGACCCAGTACTTC	CASSWNTGQETQYF
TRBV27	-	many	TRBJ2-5	TGTGCCATCCCGGGCTTGGTTCAAGAGACCCAGTACTTC	CAIPGLVQETQYF
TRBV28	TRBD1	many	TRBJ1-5	TGTGCCAGCAGTGTAAGCAGGGGGATTGGCAATCAGCCCCAGCATTTT	CASSVSRGIGNQPQHF
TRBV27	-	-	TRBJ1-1	TGTGCCAGCAGCTTCGAGGGGTCCCGCACTGAAGCTTTCTTT	CASSFEGSRTEAFF
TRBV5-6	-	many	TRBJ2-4	TGTGCCAGCAGCTTGGCCGCCAGCAGAAACATTCAGTACTTC	CASSLAASRNIQYF
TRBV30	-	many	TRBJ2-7	TGTGCCTGGAAGGACAGCTCCTACGAGCAGTACTTC	CAWKDSSYEQYF
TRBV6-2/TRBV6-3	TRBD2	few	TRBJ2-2	TGTGCCAGCAGTAGGCGGGAGTGGACCGGGGAGCTGTTTTTT	CASSRREWTGELFF
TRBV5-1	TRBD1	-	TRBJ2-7	TGCGCCAGCAGCCTGACAGGGGGCCCATCCTACGAGCAGTACTTC	CASSLTGGPSYEQYF
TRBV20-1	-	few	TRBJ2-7	TGCAGTGCTCCCCGGGACGGGGGAGAGCAGTACTTC	CSAPRDGGEQYF
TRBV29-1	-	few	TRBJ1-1	TGCAGCGCCCAGGCTGCGAAAAGGGGCACTGAAGCTTTCTTT	CSAQAAKRGTEAFF
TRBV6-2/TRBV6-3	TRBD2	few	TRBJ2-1	TGTGCCAGCAGAGATAGCGGGAGGGGTGATGAGCAGTTCTTC	CASRDSGRGDEQFF
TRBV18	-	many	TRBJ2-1	TGTGCCAGCTCACCACAGGGTCGAACTTCCTACAATGAGCAGTTCTTC	CASSPQGRTSYNEQFF
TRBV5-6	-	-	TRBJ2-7	TGTGCCAGCAGCACGGGTCAGGGGGAGCAGTACTTC	CASSTGQGEQYF
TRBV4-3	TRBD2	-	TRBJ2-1	TGCGCCAGCAGCCCCCACCCCCCCCCTACTAGCGGGAGGCCGAGCTCCTACAATGAGCAGTTCTTC	CASSPHPPPTSGRPSSYNEQFF
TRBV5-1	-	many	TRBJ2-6	TGCGCCAGCAGCTCCCTGTCCCCCCCTTCTGGGGCCAACGTCCTGACTTTC	CASSSLSPPSGANVLTF
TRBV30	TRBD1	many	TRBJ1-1	TGTGCCTGGAGTATGACAGGGTACTCTGAAGCTTTCTTT	CAWSMTGYSEAFF
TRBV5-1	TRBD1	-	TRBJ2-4	TGCGCCAGCAGCCAACGGACAGGGAGGAACATTCAGTACTTC	CASSQRTGRNIQYF
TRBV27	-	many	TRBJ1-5	TGTGCCAGCAGTCCGGGACGGATGAATCAGCCCCAGCATTTT	CASSPGRMNQPQHF
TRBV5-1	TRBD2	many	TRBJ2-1	TGCGCCAGCAGCTTGGTCCCTAGCGGAATTAGCTCCTACAATGAGCAGTTCTTC	CASSLVPSGISSYNEQFF
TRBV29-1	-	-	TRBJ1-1	TGCAGCGTTGAAGATGTTGGCGACACTGAAGCTTTCTTT	CSVEDVGDTEAFF
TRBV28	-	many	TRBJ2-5	TGTGCCAGCAGCCGTCCCGGGGTTGAGACCCAGTACTTC	CASSRPGVETQYF
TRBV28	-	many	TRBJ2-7	TGTGCCAGCAGTTCGCCCACGACAGGTATCTCCTACGAGCAGTACTTC	CASSSPTTGISYEQYF
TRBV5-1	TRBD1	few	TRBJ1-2	TGCGCCAGCAGCTATGACAGGGCCTATGGCTACACCTTC	CASSYDRAYGYTF